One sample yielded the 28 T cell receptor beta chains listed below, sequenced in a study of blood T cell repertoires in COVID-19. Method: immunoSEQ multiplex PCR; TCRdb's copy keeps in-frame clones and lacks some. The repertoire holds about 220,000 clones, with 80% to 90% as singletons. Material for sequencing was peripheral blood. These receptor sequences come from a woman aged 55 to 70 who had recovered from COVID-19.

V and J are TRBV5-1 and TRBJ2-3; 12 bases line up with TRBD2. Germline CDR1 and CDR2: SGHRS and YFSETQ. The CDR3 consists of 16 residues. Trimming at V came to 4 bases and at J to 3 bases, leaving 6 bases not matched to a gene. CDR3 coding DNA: TGCGCCAGCAGCAGGGGACTAGCGGGTGGAACAGATACGCAGTATTTT. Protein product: CASSRGLAGGTDTQYF.

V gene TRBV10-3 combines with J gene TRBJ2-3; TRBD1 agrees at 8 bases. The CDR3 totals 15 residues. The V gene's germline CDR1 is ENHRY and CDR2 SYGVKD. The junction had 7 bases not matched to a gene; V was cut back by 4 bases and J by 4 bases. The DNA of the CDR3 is TGTGCCATCAGTGCTCCAGGACAGGGTGCAGATACGCAGTATTTT. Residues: CAISAPGQGADTQYF.

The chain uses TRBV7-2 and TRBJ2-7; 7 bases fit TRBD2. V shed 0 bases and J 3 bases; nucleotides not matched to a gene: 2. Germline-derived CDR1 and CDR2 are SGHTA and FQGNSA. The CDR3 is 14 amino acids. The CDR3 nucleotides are TGTGCCAGCAGCTTAGCGGGGGGGGTCTACGAGCAGTACTTC. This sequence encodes CASSLAGGVYEQYF.

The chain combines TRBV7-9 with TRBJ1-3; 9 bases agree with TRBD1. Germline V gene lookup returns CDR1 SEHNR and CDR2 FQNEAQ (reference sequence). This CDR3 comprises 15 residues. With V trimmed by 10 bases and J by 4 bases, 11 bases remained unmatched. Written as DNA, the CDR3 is TGTGCCACCGAAAGTCGACAGGGGGAGGGAAACACCATATATTTT. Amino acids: CATESRQGEGNTIYF.

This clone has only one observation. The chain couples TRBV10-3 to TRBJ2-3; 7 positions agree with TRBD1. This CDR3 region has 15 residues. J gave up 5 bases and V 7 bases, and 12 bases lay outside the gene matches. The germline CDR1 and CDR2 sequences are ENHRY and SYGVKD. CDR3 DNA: TGTGCCATCAAGGGGCCGGGGCAGGGGGAAGATACGCAGTATTTT. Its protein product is CAIKGPGQGEDTQYF.

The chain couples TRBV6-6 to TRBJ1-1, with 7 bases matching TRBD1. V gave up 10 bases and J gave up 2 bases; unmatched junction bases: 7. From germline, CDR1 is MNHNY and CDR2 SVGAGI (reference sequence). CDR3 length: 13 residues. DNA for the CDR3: TGTGCCACAGGGGGGAATGATAACACTGAAGCTTTCTTT. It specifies CATGGNDNTEAFF.

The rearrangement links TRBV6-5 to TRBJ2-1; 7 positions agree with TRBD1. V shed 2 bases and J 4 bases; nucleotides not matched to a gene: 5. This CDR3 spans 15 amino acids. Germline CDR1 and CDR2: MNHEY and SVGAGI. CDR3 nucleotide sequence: TGTGCCAGCAGTTACCTGGACAGGAGTTACAATGAGCAGTTCTTC. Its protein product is CASSYLDRSYNEQFF.

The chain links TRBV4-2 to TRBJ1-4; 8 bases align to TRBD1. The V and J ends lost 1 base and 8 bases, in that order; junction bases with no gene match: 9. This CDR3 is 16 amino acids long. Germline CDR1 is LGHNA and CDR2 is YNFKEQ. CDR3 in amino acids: CASSQVQGAEGEKLFF. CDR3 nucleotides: TGTGCCAGCAGCCAAGTCCAGGGGGCTGAAGGGGAAAAACTGTTTTTT.

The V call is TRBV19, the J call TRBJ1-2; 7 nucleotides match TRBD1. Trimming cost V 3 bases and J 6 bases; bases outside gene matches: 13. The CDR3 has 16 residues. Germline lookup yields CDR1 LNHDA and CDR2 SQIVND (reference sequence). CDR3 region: CASSMGGDRVTNGYTF. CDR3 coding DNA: TGTGCCAGTAGTATGGGAGGAGACAGGGTAACCAATGGCTACACCTTC.

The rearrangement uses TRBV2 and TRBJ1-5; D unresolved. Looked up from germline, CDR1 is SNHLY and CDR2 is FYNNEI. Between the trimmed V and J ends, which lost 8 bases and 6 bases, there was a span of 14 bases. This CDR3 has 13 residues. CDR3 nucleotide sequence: TGTGCCAGCTGCTTGGATTCGGGTCAGCCCCAGCATTTT. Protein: CASCLDSGQPQHF.

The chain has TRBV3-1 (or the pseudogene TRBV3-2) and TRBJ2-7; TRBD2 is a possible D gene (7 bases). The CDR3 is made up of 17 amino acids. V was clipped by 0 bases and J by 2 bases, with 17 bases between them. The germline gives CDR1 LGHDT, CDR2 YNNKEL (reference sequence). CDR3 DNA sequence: TGTGCCAGCAGCCAAGATTCGCGGGGGCACACCCCCTACGAGCAGTACTTC. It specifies CASSQDSRGHTPYEQYF.

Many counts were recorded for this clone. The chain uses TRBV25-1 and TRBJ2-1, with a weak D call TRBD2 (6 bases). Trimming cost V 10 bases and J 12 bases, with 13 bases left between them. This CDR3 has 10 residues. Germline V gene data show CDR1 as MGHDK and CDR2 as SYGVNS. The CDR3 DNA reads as TGTGCCACCCGTCGGGGGTTGCAGTTCTTC. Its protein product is CATRRGLQFF.

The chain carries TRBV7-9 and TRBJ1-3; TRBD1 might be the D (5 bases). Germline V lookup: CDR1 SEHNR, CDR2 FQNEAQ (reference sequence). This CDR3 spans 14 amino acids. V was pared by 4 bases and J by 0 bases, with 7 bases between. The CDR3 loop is CASSWGLSGNTIYF. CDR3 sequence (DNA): TGTGCCAGCAGCTGGGGACTCTCTGGAAACACCATATATTTT.

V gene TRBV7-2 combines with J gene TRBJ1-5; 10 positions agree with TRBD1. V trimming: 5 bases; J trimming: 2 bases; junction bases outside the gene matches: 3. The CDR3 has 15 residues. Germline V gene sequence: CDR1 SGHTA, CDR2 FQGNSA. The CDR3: CASSADRGRNQPQHF. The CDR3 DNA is TGTGCCAGCAGCGCCGACAGGGGGCGCAATCAGCCCCAGCATTTT.

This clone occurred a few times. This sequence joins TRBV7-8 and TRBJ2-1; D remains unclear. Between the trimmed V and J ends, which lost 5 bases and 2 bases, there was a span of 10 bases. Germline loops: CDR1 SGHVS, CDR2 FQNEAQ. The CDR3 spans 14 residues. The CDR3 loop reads CASSPTRAYNEQFF. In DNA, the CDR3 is TGTGCCAGCAGCCCTACCCGGGCCTACAATGAGCAGTTCTTC.

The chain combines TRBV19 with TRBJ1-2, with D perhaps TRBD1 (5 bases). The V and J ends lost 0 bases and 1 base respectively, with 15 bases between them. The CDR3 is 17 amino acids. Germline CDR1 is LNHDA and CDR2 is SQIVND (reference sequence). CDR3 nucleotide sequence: TGTGCCAGTAGTATAGACGGAGGGGCTCCTGTTAACTATGGCTACACCTTC. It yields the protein CASSIDGGAPVNYGYTF. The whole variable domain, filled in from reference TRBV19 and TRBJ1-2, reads DGGITQSPKYLFRKEGQNVTLSCEQNLNHDAMYWYRQDPGQGLRLIYYSQIVNDFQKGDIAEGYSVSREKKESFPLTVTSAQKNPTAFYLCASSIDGGAPVNYGYTFGSGTRLTVV.

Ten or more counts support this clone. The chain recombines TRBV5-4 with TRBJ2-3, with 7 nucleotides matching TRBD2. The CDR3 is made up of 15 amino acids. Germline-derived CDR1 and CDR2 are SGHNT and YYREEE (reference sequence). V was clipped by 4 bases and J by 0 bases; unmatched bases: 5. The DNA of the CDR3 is TGTGCCAGCAGCAAGCGGGACTATAGCACAGATACGCAGTATTTT. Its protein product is CASSKRDYSTDTQYF.

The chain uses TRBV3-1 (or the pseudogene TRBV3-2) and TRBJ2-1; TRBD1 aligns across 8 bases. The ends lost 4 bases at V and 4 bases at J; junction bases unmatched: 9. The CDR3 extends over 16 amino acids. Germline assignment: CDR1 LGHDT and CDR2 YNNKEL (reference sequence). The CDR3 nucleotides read TGTGCCAGCAGCCCGGACCGGGACAGGCTATACAATGAGCAGTTCTTC. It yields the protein CASSPDRDRLYNEQFF.

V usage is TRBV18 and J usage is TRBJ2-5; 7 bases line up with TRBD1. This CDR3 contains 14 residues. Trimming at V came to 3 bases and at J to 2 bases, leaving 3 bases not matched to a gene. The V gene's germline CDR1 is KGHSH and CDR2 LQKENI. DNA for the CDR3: TGTGCCAGCTCACCCCCGGGACAGCAAGAGACCCAGTACTTC. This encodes CASSPPGQQETQYF.

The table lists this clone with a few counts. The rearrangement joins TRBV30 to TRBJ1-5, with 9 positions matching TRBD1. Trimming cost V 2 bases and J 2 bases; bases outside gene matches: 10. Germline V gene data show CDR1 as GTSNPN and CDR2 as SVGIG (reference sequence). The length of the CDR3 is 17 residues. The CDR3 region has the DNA TGTGCCTGGAGTAAAACAGGGGGCGCCTATGGCAATCAGCCCCAGCATTTT. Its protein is CAWSKTGGAYGNQPQHF.

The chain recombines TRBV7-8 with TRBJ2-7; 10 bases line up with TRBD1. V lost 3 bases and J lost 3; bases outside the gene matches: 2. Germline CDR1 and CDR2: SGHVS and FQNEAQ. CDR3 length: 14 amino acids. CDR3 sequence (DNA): TGTGCCAGCAGCTTGACAGGGGGCCGCTACGAGCAGTACTTC. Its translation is CASSLTGGRYEQYF.

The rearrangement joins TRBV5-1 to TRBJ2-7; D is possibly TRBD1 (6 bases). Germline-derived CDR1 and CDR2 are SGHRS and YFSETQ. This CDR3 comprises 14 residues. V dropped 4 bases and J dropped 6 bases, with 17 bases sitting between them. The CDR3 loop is CASSRSGVISEQYF. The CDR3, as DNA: TGCGCCAGCAGCCGATCAGGGGTGATTAGCGAGCAGTACTTC. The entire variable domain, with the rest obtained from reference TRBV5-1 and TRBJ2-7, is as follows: KAGVTQTPRYLIKTRGQQVTLSCSPISGHRSVSWYQQTPGQGLQFLFEYFSETQRNKGNFPGRFSGRQFSNSRSEMNVSTLELGDSALYLCASSRSGVISEQYFGPGTRLTVT.

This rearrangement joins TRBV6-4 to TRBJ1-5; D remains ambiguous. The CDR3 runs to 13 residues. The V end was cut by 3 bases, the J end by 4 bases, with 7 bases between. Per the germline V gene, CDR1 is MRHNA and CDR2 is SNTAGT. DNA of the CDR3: TGTGCCAGCAGTGAAATGGAGAATCAGCCCCAGCATTTT. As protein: CASSEMENQPQHF.

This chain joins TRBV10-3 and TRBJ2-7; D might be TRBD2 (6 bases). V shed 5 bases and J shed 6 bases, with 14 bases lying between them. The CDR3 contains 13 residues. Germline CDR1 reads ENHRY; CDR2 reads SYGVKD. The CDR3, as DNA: TGTGCCATCAGTAGCGGGTCTGGCACCGAGCAGTACTTC. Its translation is CAISSGSGTEQYF.

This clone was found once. The chain's CDR3 is CASSSRMNTEAFF. CDR3 DNA: TGTGCCAGCAGCTCGCGCATGAACACTGAAGCTTTCTTT. The chain has TRBV7-3 and TRBJ1-1, with D uncertain. Germline CDR1 reads SGHTA; CDR2 reads FQGTGA. The V end was cut by 4 bases, the J end by 0 bases, with 6 bases between. This CDR3 is built from 13 residues. The variable domain in full, with the rest retrieved from reference TRBV7-3 and TRBJ1-1, is GAGVSQTPSNKVTEKGKYVELRCDPISGHTALYWYRQSLGQGPEFLIYFQGTGAADDSGLPNDRFFAVRPEGSVSTLKIQRTERGDSAVYLCASSSRMNTEAFFGQGTRLTVV.

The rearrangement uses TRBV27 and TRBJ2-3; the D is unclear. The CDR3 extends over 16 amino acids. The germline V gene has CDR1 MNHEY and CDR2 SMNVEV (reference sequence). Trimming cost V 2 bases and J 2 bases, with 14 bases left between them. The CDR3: CASSLNTVPSTDTQYF. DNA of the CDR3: TGTGCCAGCAGTTTAAATACAGTTCCCTCCACAGATACGCAGTATTTT.

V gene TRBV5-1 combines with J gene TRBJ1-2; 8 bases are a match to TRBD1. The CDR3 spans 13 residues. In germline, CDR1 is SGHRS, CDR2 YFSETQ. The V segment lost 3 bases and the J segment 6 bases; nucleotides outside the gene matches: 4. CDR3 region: CASSSGQVNGYTF. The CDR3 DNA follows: TGCGCCAGCAGCTCGGGACAGGTAAATGGCTACACCTTC.

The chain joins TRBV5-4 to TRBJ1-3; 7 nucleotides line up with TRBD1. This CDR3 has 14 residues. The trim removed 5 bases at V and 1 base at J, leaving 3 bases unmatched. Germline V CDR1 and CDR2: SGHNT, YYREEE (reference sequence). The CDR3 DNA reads TGTGCCAGCAGACCGACAGGGTCTGGAAACACCATATATTTT. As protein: CASRPTGSGNTIYF.